The next 26 T cell receptor beta chains were all read from a single sample in a study of blood T cell repertoires in COVID-19. The data were produced by immunoSEQ multiplex PCR, yet TCRdb's version contains in-frame clones alone and is incomplete. The sample has some 130,000 clones; 60% to 85% are singletons. Sequenced sample: peripheral blood. These receptors came from a man older than 75 with acute or convalescent COVID-19.

The chain joins TRBV7-2 to TRBJ1-5; D unresolved. The CDR3 consists of 13 residues. V was cut by 5 bases and J by 1 base, with 6 bases left in between. The germline CDR1 and CDR2 sequences are SGHTA and FQGNSA. The CDR3: CASSVQSNQPQHF. In DNA form, the CDR3 reads TGTGCCAGCAGCGTTCAGAGCAATCAGCCCCAGCATTTT.

The CDR3 reads CASSFGQGVDTQYF. The CDR3 bases are TGCGCCAGCAGCTTCGGACAGGGGGTAGATACGCAGTATTTT. J is TRBJ2-3 and V is TRBV5-1, with 10 nucleotides matching TRBD1. The CDR3 consists of 14 residues. Looked up from germline, CDR1 is SGHRS and CDR2 is YFSETQ. The J segment lost 5 bases and the V segment lost 2 bases, leaving 2 bases of the junction unmatched.

Only a few counts were recorded for this clone. This sample includes further DNA sequences coding for the same CDR3. This chain connects TRBV5-1 to TRBJ2-7; TRBD1 matches at 9 bases. CDR3 size: 14 residues. CDR1 and CDR2 from the germline V gene are SGHRS and YFSETQ. The J segment lost 1 base and the V segment lost 3 bases, leaving 2 bases of the junction unmatched. The CDR3 loop reads CASSSGTGSYEQYF. Written as DNA, the CDR3 is TGCGCCAGCAGCTCCGGGACAGGGTCCTACGAGCAGTACTTC.

The chain is built from TRBV9 and TRBJ2-5; unclear D gene. Germline CDR1 SGDLS, CDR2 YYNGEE. Trimming left V 4 bases short and J 5 bases short, with 18 bases between. There are 15 residues in the CDR3. This chain's CDR3 is CASSLDANTWETQYF. CDR3 DNA sequence: TGTGCCAGCAGCCTAGACGCCAATACTTGGGAGACCCAGTACTTC.

J is TRBJ1-1 and V is TRBV7-9, with TRBD1 identical over 7 bases. CDR1 SEHNR and CDR2 FQNEAQ come from the germline V gene (reference sequence). The CDR3 contains 13 residues. J gave up 4 bases and V 8 bases, and 7 bases lay outside the gene matches. In DNA form, the CDR3 reads TGTGCCAGCGCACGGGACAGCGGCACTGAAGCTTTCTTT. Translated, it gives CASARDSGTEAFF.

This sequence joins TRBV5-1 and TRBJ2-5; D uncertain. CDR1 SGHRS and CDR2 YFSETQ come from the germline V gene. V was clipped by 6 bases and J by 4 bases, with 16 bases between them. CDR3 length: 14 amino acids. CDR3 residues: CASTPGGPGETQYF. The DNA of the CDR3 is TGCGCCAGCACCCCAGGTGGGCCTGGAGAGACCCAGTACTTC.

The table lists this clone with a count of one. The V gene is TRBV7-8, the J gene TRBJ2-2; TRBD2 aligns across 12 bases. After removal of 4 bases from V and 0 bases from J, the junction contained 3 bases not matched to a gene. This CDR3 has 17 residues. CDR1 is SGHVS and CDR2 is FQNEAQ in the germline V gene. The CDR3 here is CASSSGLAGTNTGELFF. Written as DNA, the CDR3 is TGTGCCAGCAGCTCAGGACTAGCGGGGACGAACACCGGGGAGCTGTTTTTT.

The sample holds a few counts of this clone. The genes are TRBV20-1 and TRBJ2-1; TRBD1 might be the D (6 bases). This CDR3 has 14 residues. Germline V CDR1 and CDR2: DFQATT, SNEGSKA (reference sequence). V shed 3 bases and J shed 4 bases, with 13 bases lying between them. Written as DNA, the CDR3 is TGCAGTGCTAGTAGGCCAGGGGAATACAATGAGCAGTTCTTC. It translates to CSASRPGEYNEQFF.

The J gene is TRBJ1-5, the V gene TRBV27; 12 positions agree with TRBD1. Germline CDR1 is MNHEY and CDR2 is SMNVEV (reference sequence). This CDR3 contains 18 residues. Losses at the gene ends were 5 bases for V and 0 bases for J; bases not matched to a gene: 8. CDR3 sequence reads: CASSPRGTGGISNQPQHF. The CDR3 region has the DNA TGTGCCAGCAGTCCTCGTGGGACAGGGGGCATTAGCAATCAGCCCCAGCATTTT.

This clone was recorded once. The CDR3 spells CASIRTSGGEQFF. DNA of the CDR3: TGTGCCAGCATTAGGACTAGCGGGGGTGAGCAGTTCTTC. This rearrangement joins TRBV28 to TRBJ2-1; 13 bases map to TRBD2. Germline lookup yields CDR1 MDHEN and CDR2 SYDVKM. The CDR3 has 13 residues. The junction had 3 bases not matched to a gene; V was cut back by 7 bases and J by 9 bases.

Here the CDR3 reads CASSFHETQYF. CDR3 nucleotides: TGTGCCAGCAGCTTCCATGAGACCCAGTACTTC. This chain connects TRBV7-6 to TRBJ2-5; D gene uncertain. The CDR3 extends over 11 amino acids. Trimming shortened V by 3 bases and J by 5 bases, and 4 bases separated the two germline ends. From germline, CDR1 is SGHVS and CDR2 FNYEAQ.

The chain is built from TRBV11-1 and TRBJ2-5; the D gene is possibly TRBD1 (5 bases). This CDR3 spans 17 amino acids. CDR1 and CDR2 from the germline V gene are SGHAT and FQDESV (reference sequence). Trimming removed 0 bases from V and 0 bases from J, with 14 bases in between. The CDR3 DNA sequence: TGTGCCAGCAGCTTAGCGATGGGCCAGGGCCACCAAGAGACCCAGTACTTC. This gives the protein CASSLAMGQGHQETQYF.

V is TRBV14 and J is TRBJ2-5; D remains unclear. In germline, CDR1 is SGHDN, CDR2 FVKESK. V lost 3 bases and J 5 bases, leaving 16 bases between the germline ends. CDR3 size: 15 residues. CDR3 nucleotides: TGTGCCAGCAGCCACATGAAGGATAGAGCGGAGACCCAGTACTTC. Its translation: CASSHMKDRAETQYF. The variable domain in full, with the rest retrieved from reference TRBV14 and TRBJ2-5, is EAGVTQFPSHSVIEKGQTVTLRCDPISGHDNLYWYRRVMGKEIKFLLHFVKESKQDESGMPNNRFLAERTGGTYSTLKVQPAELEDSGVYFCASSHMKDRAETQYFGPGTRLLVL.

This rearrangement joins TRBV6-5 to TRBJ1-1; a weak D match, TRBD1 (5 bases). CDR3 length: 14 residues. Germline CDR1 and CDR2: MNHEY and SVGAGI. Trimming shortened V by 7 bases and J by 1 base, and 13 bases separated the two germline ends. The CDR3 DNA is TGTGCCAGCAACCTAGGCGGGGGGAACACTGAAGCTTTCTTT. Its translation: CASNLGGGNTEAFF.

The gene calls are TRBV6-2 or TRBV6-3 and TRBJ2-1, with 7 bases that match TRBD2. Germline V gives CDR1 MNHEY, CDR2 SVGEGT. CDR3 size: 15 residues. Unmatched junction bases numbered 13, after V lost 8 bases and J lost 6 bases. The CDR3, as DNA: TGTGCCAGCGGCCCCCCGGGGAGGGTCATCAATGAGCAGTTCTTC. This translates into CASGPPGRVINEQFF.

This chain links TRBV5-1 with TRBJ2-1; 15 bases line up with TRBD2. The CDR3 covers 17 residues. V trimming: 1 base; J trimming: 7 bases; junction bases outside the gene matches: 6. Germline assignment: CDR1 SGHRS and CDR2 YFSETQ. CDR3: CASSLQAGLAGGNEQFF. CDR3 nucleotides: TGCGCCAGCAGCTTGCAGGCGGGACTAGCGGGGGGAAATGAGCAGTTCTTC. Variable domain in full (rest from reference TRBV5-1 and TRBJ2-1): KAGVTQTPRYLIKTRGQQVTLSCSPISGHRSVSWYQQTPGQGLQFLFEYFSETQRNKGNFPGRFSGRQFSNSRSEMNVSTLELGDSALYLCASSLQAGLAGGNEQFFGPGTRLTVL.

V gene TRBV7-6 combines with J gene TRBJ2-3; D may be TRBD1 (6 bases). CDR1 SGHVS and CDR2 FNYEAQ come from the germline V gene. CDR3 length: 15 amino acids. V dropped 5 bases and J dropped 2 bases, with 14 bases sitting between them. CDR3 protein: CASSGRGPLTDTQYF. CDR3 coding DNA: TGTGCCAGCAGCGGCAGGGGACCCCTCACAGATACGCAGTATTTT. Full variable domain (rest looked up from reference TRBV7-6 and TRBJ2-3): GAGVSQSPRYKVTKRGQDVALRCDPISGHVSLYWYRQALGQGPEFLTYFNYEAQQDKSGLPNDRFSAERPEGSISTLTIQRTEQRDSAMYRCASSGRGPLTDTQYFGPGTRLTVL.

The chain recombines TRBV19 with TRBJ1-1; TRBD1 aligns across 9 bases. CDR3 length equals 14 residues. Trimming at V came to 5 bases and at J to 5 bases, leaving 6 bases not matched to a gene. The germline gives CDR1 LNHDA, CDR2 SQIVND (reference sequence). CDR3 DNA: TGTGCCAGTAGTTCGGGACAGGGAAATACTGAAGCTTTCTTT. This gives the protein CASSSGQGNTEAFF.

V and J are TRBV28 and TRBJ1-6, with TRBD1 matching 8 bases. Germline CDR1 is MDHEN and CDR2 is SYDVKM. The length of the CDR3 is 17 residues. V gave up 2 bases and J gave up 0 bases; unmatched junction bases: 3. The CDR3 coding sequence is TGTGCCAGCAGTTTAATTACAGGGGGCTCCTATAATTCACCCCTCCACTTT. This gives the protein CASSLITGGSYNSPLHF.

The chain joins TRBV6-5 to TRBJ1-2; possible D gene TRBD1, 6 bases. The CDR3 is made up of 12 amino acids. Looked up from germline, CDR1 is MNHEY and CDR2 is SVGAGI. The V and J ends lost 8 bases and 8 bases respectively, with 15 bases between them. The CDR3 loop is CASVKGGNGYTF. The CDR3, as DNA: TGTGCCAGCGTGAAAGGGGGAAACGGCTACACCTTC.

This clone was counted a single time. V and J are TRBV7-9 and TRBJ1-4; perhaps TRBD1 as D (5 bases). Germline V gives CDR1 SEHNR, CDR2 FQNEAQ (reference sequence). The CDR3 extends over 14 amino acids. Trimming shortened V by 6 bases and J by 1 base, and 9 bases separated the two germline ends. CDR3 sequence (DNA): TGTGCCAGCAGTTCAAGGGGAACTAATGAAAAACTGTTTTTT. This encodes CASSSRGTNEKLFF.

A note on this clone: At one end the junction does not follow the germline gene, possibly because of a read error. The genes are TRBV28 and TRBJ2-6; perhaps TRBD2 as D (6 bases). Germline V gene sequence: CDR1 MDHEN, CDR2 SYDVKM. CDR3 size: 15 residues. CDR3 DNA sequence: TGTGCCAGCAGTTCAGGAGGGTCTGCGGCCAACGTCCTGACTTTC. Protein sequence: CASSSGGSAANVLTF.

The chain recombines TRBV7-9 with TRBJ2-1, with 10 bases aligning to TRBD1. The CDR3 length is 16 residues. With V trimmed by 5 bases and J by 1 base, 5 bases remained unmatched. Germline loops: CDR1 SEHNR, CDR2 FQNEAQ (reference sequence). The DNA for the CDR3 is TGTGCCAGCAGCGCCCGGACAGGGGGGTCCTACAATGAGCAGTTCTTC. This codes for CASSARTGGSYNEQFF. Full variable domain (rest looked up from reference TRBV7-9 and TRBJ2-1): DTGVSQNPRHKITKRGQNVTFRCDPISEHNRLYWYRQTLGQGPEFLTYFQNEAQLEKSRLLSDRFSAERPKGSFSTLEIQRTEQGDSAMYLCASSARTGGSYNEQFFGPGTRLTVL.

V gene TRBV7-9 combines with J gene TRBJ1-4, with 11 bases aligning to TRBD1. V gave up 5 bases and J gave up 7 bases; unmatched junction bases: 3. The CDR3 loop spans 14 amino acids. Per germline, CDR1 SEHNR and CDR2 FQNEAQ (reference sequence). The CDR3 protein is CASSPGQGAEKLFF. The CDR3 coding sequence is TGTGCCAGCAGCCCCGGACAGGGGGCTGAAAAACTGTTTTTT.

The chain recombines TRBV4-3 with TRBJ2-2; tentative D call: TRBD2 (5 bases). Deletions cut 0 bases from V and 6 bases from J, with 17 bases between. The V gene's germline CDR1 is LGHNA and CDR2 YSLEER. The CDR3 has 17 residues. The chain's CDR3 is CASSQDRHPASSGELFF. The CDR3 DNA sequence: TGCGCCAGCAGCCAAGATCGGCACCCAGCTAGCTCCGGGGAGCTGTTTTTT.

This clone was observed many times. The rearrangement joins TRBV28 to TRBJ1-1, with D perhaps matching TRBD1 (5 bases). Germline CDR1 MDHEN, CDR2 SYDVKM. There are 11 residues in the CDR3. V shed 5 bases and J shed 11 bases, with 12 bases lying between them. CDR3 in amino acids: CASSRTNFAFF. The CDR3 region has the DNA TGTGCCAGCAGTCGGACAAACTTTGCTTTCTTT.